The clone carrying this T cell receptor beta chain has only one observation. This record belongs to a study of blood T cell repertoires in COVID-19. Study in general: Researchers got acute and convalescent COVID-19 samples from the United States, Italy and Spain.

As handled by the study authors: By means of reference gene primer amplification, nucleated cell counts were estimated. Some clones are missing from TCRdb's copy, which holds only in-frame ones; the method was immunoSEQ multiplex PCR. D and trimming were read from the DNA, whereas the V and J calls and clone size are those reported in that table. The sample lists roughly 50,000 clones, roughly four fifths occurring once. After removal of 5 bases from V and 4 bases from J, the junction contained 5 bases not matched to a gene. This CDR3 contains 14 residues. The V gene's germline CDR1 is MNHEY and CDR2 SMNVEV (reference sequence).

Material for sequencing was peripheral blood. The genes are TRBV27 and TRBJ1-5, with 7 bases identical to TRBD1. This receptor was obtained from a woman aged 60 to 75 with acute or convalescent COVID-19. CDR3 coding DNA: TGTGCCAGCAGTCGTGACAGGGTAAATCAGCCCCAGCATTTT. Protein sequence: CASSRDRVNQPQHF.